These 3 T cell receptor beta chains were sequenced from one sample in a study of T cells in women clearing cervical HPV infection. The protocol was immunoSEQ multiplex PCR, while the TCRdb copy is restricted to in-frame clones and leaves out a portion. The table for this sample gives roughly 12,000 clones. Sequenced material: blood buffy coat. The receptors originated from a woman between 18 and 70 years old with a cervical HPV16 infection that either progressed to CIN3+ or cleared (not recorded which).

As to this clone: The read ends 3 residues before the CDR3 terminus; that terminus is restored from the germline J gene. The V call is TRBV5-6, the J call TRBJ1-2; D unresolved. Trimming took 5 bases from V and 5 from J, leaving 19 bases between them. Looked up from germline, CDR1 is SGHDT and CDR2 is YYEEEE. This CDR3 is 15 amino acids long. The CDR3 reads CASSSPMVFGYGYTF. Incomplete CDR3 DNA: TGTGCCAGCAGTTCCCCGATGGTGTTCGGTTATGGC. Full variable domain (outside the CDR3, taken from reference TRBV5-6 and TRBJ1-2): DAGVTQSPTHLIKTRGQQVTLRCSPKSGHDTVSWYQQALGQGPQFIFQYYEEEERQRGNFPDRFSGHQFPNYSSELNVNALLLGDSALYLCASSSPMVFGYGYTFGSGTRLTVV.

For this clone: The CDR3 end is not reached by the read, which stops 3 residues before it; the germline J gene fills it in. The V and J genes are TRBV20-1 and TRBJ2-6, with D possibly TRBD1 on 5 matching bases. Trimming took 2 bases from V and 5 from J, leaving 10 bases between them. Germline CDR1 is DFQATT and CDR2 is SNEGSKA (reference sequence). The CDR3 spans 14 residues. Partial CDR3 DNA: TGCAGTGCTAGATTGTCAGGGAGGGCCAACGTC. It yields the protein CSARLSGRANV. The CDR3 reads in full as CSARLSGRANVLTF.

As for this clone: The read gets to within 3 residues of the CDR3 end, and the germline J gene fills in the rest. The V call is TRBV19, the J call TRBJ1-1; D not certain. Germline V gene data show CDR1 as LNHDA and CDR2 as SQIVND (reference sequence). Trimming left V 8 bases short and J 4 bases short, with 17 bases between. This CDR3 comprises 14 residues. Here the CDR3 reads CASSSLAGPTEAFF. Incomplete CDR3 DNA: TGTGCCAGTTCCTCCCTTGCAGGCCCCACTGAA.